This T cell receptor (beta chain) stems from a study of blood T cell repertoires in COVID-19. Germline loops: CDR1 MRHNA, CDR2 SNTAGT. The CDR3 sequence is 13 residues long. V was pared by 4 bases and J by 9 bases, with 10 bases between. Using immunoSEQ multiplex PCR, the repertoire was profiled, and TCRdb retains in-frame clones only, with some absent. The sample contains around 290,000 clones, roughly 90% of which appear only once. The chain is built from TRBV6-4 and TRBJ1-6; D not resolved. This TCR came from a woman in her thirties or forties who had recovered from COVID-19. Sequencing input: PBMCs or T cells enriched from blood (not recorded which). The CDR3, as DNA: TGTGCCAGCAGTGTTGAGCCCGCTTCACCCCTCCACTTT. This sequence encodes CASSVEPASPLHF.